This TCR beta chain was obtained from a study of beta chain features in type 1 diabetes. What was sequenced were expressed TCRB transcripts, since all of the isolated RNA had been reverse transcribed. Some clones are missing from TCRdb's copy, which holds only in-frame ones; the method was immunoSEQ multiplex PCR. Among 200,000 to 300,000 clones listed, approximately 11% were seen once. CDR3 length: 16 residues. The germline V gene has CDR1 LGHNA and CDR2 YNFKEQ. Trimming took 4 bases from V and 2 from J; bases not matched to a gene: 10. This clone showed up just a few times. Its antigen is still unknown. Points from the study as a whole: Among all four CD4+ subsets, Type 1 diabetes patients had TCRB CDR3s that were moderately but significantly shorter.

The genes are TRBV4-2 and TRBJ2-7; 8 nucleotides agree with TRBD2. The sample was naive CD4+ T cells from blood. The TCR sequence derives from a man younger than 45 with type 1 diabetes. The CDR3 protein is CASSPTTAGATYEQYF. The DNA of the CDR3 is TGTGCCAGCAGCCCCACTACAGCGGGGGCAACCTACGAGCAGTACTTC.